This TCR beta chain was profiled in a study of blood T cell repertoires in COVID-19. TCRdb keeps only in-frame clones here, not all; method: immunoSEQ multiplex PCR. The sample holds 7,000 to 9,500 clones, around 85% seen once. Unmatched junction bases numbered 4, after V lost 5 bases and J lost 7 bases. The germline V gene encodes CDR1 SEHNR and CDR2 FQNEAQ (reference sequence). CDR3 length: 14 amino acids. The sequence was obtained from a human donor in a cohort sampled during active COVID-19. The sample comprised peripheral blood. The chain recombines TRBV7-9 with TRBJ1-4, with 10 nucleotides matching TRBD1. CDR3 in DNA: TGTGCCAGCAGCCAGGACAGGGGGAGTGAAAAACTGTTTTTT. Translated, it gives CASSQDRGSEKLFF.